This TCR beta chain was profiled in a study of PD-1 blockade in classical Hodgkin lymphoma. All patients relapsed after autologous stem cell transplantation, and brentuximab vedotin exposure varied. Best response was recorded as complete response, partial response or progressive disease. Assay: immunoSEQ multiplex PCR; the TCRdb copy retains only in-frame clones and omits some. The sample comprises 150,000 or so clones, around 73% of which are singletons, and about 9% rests with the top ten. This clone appeared once. The antigen remains unidentified. V lost 6 bases and J lost 3; bases outside the gene matches: 21. The CDR3 has 19 residues. Germline CDR1 is SEHNR and CDR2 is FQNEAQ (reference sequence). Notes on the study in general: Later analyses included only patients treated at least 1 year post-ASCT. A reduction in baseline TCR diversity was reportedly seen in newly diagnosed patients relative to healthy donors.

This chain uses TRBV7-9 with TRBJ2-7, with 9 bases aligning to TRBD1. This receptor was obtained from a human donor with classical Hodgkin lymphoma. This specimen was peripheral blood mononuclear cells (PBMCs), taken before the second cycle of nivolumab. CDR3: CASSSRTPLRQGVSYEQYF. CDR3 nucleotides: TGTGCCAGCAGTTCCAGGACCCCTTTACGACAGGGGGTTAGCTACGAGCAGTACTTC.